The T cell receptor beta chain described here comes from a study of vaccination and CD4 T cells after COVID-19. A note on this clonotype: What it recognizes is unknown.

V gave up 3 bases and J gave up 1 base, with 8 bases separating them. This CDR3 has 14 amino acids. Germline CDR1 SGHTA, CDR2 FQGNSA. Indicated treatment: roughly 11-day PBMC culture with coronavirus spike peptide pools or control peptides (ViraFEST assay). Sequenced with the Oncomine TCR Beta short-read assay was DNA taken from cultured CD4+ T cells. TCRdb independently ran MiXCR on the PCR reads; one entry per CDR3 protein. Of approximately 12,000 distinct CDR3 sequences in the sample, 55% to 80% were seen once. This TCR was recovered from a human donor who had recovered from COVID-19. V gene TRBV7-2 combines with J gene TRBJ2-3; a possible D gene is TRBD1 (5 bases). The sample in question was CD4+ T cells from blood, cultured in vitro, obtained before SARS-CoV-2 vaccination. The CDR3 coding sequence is TGTGCCAGCAGCTTGGGCAGGGGCACAGATACGCAGTATTTT. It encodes CASSLGRGTDTQYF. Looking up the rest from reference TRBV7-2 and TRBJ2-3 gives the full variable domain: GAGVSQSPSNKVTEKGKDVELRCDPISGHTALYWYRQSLGQGLEFLIYFQGNSAPDKSGLPSDRFSAERTGGSVSTLTIQRTQQEDSAVYLCASSLGRGTDTQYFGPGTRLTVL.